This passage covers 3 T cell receptor beta chains from one sample sequenced in a study of T cells after yellow fever vaccination. From the 5' RACE reads, TCRdb called clonotypes with MiXCR, one entry per CDR3 protein. The sample includes more than 95,000 distinct CDR3 sequences, under 8.5% seen only once; the top ten take roughly 2.5%. Material: CD4+ T cells sorted from PBMCs, obtained 9 to 11 days after the first yellow fever vaccination. Receptors originate from a man younger than 30 who received the YFV17D yellow fever vaccine.

This clonotype was counted ten times or more. This chain connects TRBV11-2 to TRBJ2-5, with D possibly matching TRBD2 (6 bases). The V end lost 5 bases, the J end lost 5 bases, and 18 bases lay between the germline ends. CDR3 length: 15 residues. Germline CDR1 and CDR2: SGHAT and FQNNGV. The CDR3 region has the DNA TGTGCCAGCAGCCTATACCTGGAGGGGTGGGAGACCCAGTACTTC. Translated: CASSLYLEGWETQYF.

This clonotype was seen a handful of times. The gene calls are TRBV20-1 and TRBJ1-2; tentatively, D is TRBD1 (6 bases). Trimming took off 4 bases at V and 7 bases at J, with 22 bases between the two ends. This CDR3 has 15 residues. The germline gives CDR1 DFQATT, CDR2 SNEGSKA (reference sequence). CDR3 nucleotides: TGCAGTGCTAATGCATTTCAAAGGGGGGTGGGTGGCTACACCTTC. It yields the protein CSANAFQRGVGGYTF.

The sample holds a few counts of this clonotype. The chain has TRBV27 and TRBJ1-1; D remains ambiguous. This CDR3 comprises 13 residues. V lost 3 bases and J lost 4, with 9 bases in between. CDR1 is MNHEY and CDR2 is SMNVEV in the germline V gene (reference sequence). The CDR3 here is CASSFAEATEAFF. Here the CDR3 DNA reads TGTGCCAGCAGTTTCGCGGAAGCCACTGAAGCTTTCTTT.